The 14 T cell receptor beta chains in this list originate from one sample, sequenced in a study of cytomegalovirus exposure and HLA in healthy donors. PCR amplification relied on 60 Vbeta primers (plus 13 Jbeta primers). TCRdb's copy holds only in-frame clones and misses some; the assay was immunoSEQ multiplex PCR. Of about 120,000 clones in the sample, 70% to 90% were seen once. The material sequenced was PBMCs. These receptors were taken from a man aged 35 to 55 in good health and CMV-seronegative.

This chain uses TRBV9 with TRBJ2-2; TRBD1 aligns across 7 bases. With 0 bases clipped from V and 5 bases from J, the junction kept 7 bases outside the gene matches. CDR1 SGDLS and CDR2 YYNGEE come from the germline V gene. CDR3 length: 16 amino acids. CDR3 sequence (DNA): TGTGCCAGCAGCGTAGGGGGACAGTTTAAGACCGGGGAGCTGTTTTTT. Protein: CASSVGGQFKTGELFF.

The chain uses TRBV7-6 and TRBJ1-1; maybe TRBD1 (5 bases). V was shortened by 8 bases and J by 1 base, with 23 bases between the two germline ends. CDR1 SGHVS and CDR2 FNYEAQ come from the germline V gene. The CDR3 is 17 amino acids. The CDR3 sequence: CASGGGRRPRENTEAFF. The CDR3 nucleotides are TGTGCCAGCGGCGGGGGTAGGAGACCTAGAGAGAACACTGAAGCTTTCTTT. Full variable domain (remainder filled in from reference TRBV7-6 and TRBJ1-1): GAGVSQSPRYKVTKRGQDVALRCDPISGHVSLYWYRQALGQGPEFLTYFNYEAQQDKSGLPNDRFSAERPEGSISTLTIQRTEQRDSAMYRCASGGGRRPRENTEAFFGQGTRLTVV.

This chain links TRBV5-6 with TRBJ2-1; the D gene is possibly TRBD2 (5 bases). CDR3 length: 15 amino acids. The V end was cut by 0 bases, the J end by 6 bases, with 13 bases between. CDR1 and CDR2 from the germline V gene are SGHDT and YYEEEE. The CDR3 region has the DNA TGTGCCAGCAGCTTGGGTGGTGTGAGCGGCAATGAGCAGTTCTTC. Translated: CASSLGGVSGNEQFF.

The rearrangement links TRBV9 to TRBJ2-3; TRBD2 matches 8 bases. J gave up 1 base and V 0 bases, and 4 bases lay outside the gene matches. There are 16 residues in the CDR3. Germline loops: CDR1 SGDLS, CDR2 YYNGEE. The CDR3 DNA reads TGTGCCAGCAGCGTAGCAGCGGGGGACGGCACAGATACGCAGTATTTT. Translating it yields CASSVAAGDGTDTQYF.

The chain joins TRBV5-1 to TRBJ2-5; 9 bases are shared with TRBD2. The J call could be wrong; TRBJ2-7 is a better fit for the DNA end. This CDR3 is built from 13 residues. Germline CDR1 is SGHRS and CDR2 is YFSETQ. The CDR3 reads CASRTSGSYEQYF. The CDR3 coding sequence is TGCGCCAGCAGGACTAGCGGTTCCTACGAGCAGTACTTC.

By share of the sample, this clone is medium-sized (0.01 to 0.1%). The gene calls are TRBV5-1 and TRBJ1-4, with D unresolved. The germline V gene encodes CDR1 SGHRS and CDR2 YFSETQ. With 3 bases removed from V and 3 bases from J, the gap between germline ends came to 12 bases. The CDR3 runs 15 residues. CDR3 residues: CASSWGGVPNEKLFF. CDR3 sequence (DNA): TGCGCCAGCAGCTGGGGAGGAGTGCCTAATGAAAAACTGTTTTTT.

V usage is TRBV19 and J usage is TRBJ1-4; possibly TRBD1 for D (5 bases). Germline CDR1 and CDR2: LNHDA and SQIVND (reference sequence). V gave up 4 bases and J gave up 7 bases, with 16 bases separating them. The CDR3 sequence is 15 residues long. The CDR3 reads CASSTPGQGGEKLFF. The CDR3 nucleotides read TGTGCCAGTAGTACCCCTGGGCAGGGTGGTGAAAAACTGTTTTTT.

This clone was counted only a few times. Sequence at one end of the junction differs from germline and may be a read error. This rearrangement joins TRBV6-4 to TRBJ2-6; D possibly corresponds to TRBD1 (5 bases). Germline-derived CDR1 and CDR2 are MRHNA and SNTAGT. The CDR3 is made up of 15 amino acids. The CDR3 DNA is TGTGCCAGCAGTGACTCTCGGAGTGGGGCCAACGGCCTGACTTTC. Encoded protein: CASSDSRSGANGLTF.

The chain uses TRBV29-1 and TRBJ2-2; D ambiguous. The germline V gene encodes CDR1 SQVTM and CDR2 ANQGSEA. Trimming took 7 bases from V and 0 from J, leaving 6 bases between them. The length of the CDR3 is 12 residues. CDR3 protein: CSATANTGELFF. CDR3 in DNA: TGCAGCGCGACTGCGAACACCGGGGAGCTGTTTTTT.

This clone was detected only once. The chain combines TRBV10-3 with TRBJ1-2; 8 bases fit TRBD1. V was pared by 6 bases and J by 7 bases, with 16 bases of the junction left unmatched. There are 16 residues in the CDR3. CDR1 is ENHRY, CDR2 SYGVKD, per germline. The CDR3 protein is CAISDISRGQDGGYTF. DNA of the CDR3: TGTGCCATCAGCGACATTTCTCGGGGACAGGACGGTGGCTACACCTTC.

This rearrangement joins TRBV19 to TRBJ2-3; TRBD1 agrees at 10 bases. V was pared by 10 bases and J by 1 base, with 2 bases of the junction left unmatched. CDR3 length: 13 residues. Germline CDR1 LNHDA, CDR2 SQIVND (reference sequence). CDR3 nucleotide sequence: TGTGCCACCGGGACAGGGGGCACAGATACGCAGTATTTT. Translating gives CATGTGGTDTQYF.

The chain is built from TRBV27 and TRBJ1-1; no reliable D call. CDR1 is MNHEY, CDR2 SMNVEV, per germline (reference sequence). The CDR3 is made up of 14 amino acids. Trimming shortened V by 1 base and J by 1 base, and 7 bases separated the two germline ends. Written as DNA, the CDR3 is TGTGCCAGCAGTTTATTTTGGCAGAACACTGAAGCTTTCTTT. This translates into CASSLFWQNTEAFF.

The sample holds one count of this clone. V and J are TRBV28 and TRBJ1-2; D gene uncertain. The CDR3 has 12 amino acids. V was cut by 5 bases and J by 5 bases, with 9 bases left in between. Germline CDR1 and CDR2: MDHEN and SYDVKM. CDR3 protein: CASSVGGYGYTF. The CDR3, as DNA: TGTGCCAGCAGTGTGGGAGGGTATGGCTACACCTTC.

The chain has TRBV7-9 and TRBJ1-2; TRBD1 might be the D (6 bases). V lost 8 bases and J 4 bases, leaving 14 bases between the germline ends. Germline V gene sequence: CDR1 SEHNR, CDR2 FQNEAQ (reference sequence). The CDR3 has 13 amino acids. DNA for the CDR3: TGTGCCAGCGCGGGGGCGAGGTTCTATGGCTACACCTTC. Translation gives CASAGARFYGYTF.